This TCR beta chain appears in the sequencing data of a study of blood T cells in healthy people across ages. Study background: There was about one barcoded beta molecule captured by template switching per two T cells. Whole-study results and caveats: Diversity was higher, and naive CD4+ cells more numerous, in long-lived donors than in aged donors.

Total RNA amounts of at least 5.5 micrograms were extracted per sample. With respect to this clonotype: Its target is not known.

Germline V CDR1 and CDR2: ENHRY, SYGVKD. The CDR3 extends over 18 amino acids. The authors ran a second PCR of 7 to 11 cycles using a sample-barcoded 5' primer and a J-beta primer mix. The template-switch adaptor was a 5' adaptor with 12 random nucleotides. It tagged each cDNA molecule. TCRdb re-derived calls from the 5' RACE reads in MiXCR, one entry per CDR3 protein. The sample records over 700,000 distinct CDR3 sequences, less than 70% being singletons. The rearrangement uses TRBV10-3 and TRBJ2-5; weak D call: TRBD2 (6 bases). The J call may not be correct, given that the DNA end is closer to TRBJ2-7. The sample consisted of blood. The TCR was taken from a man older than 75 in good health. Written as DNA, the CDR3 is TGTGCCATCAGTGCCCCTCCCGGGGGAGAGCGGCAGACCTACGAGCAGTACTTC. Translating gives CAISAPPGGERQTYEQYF.